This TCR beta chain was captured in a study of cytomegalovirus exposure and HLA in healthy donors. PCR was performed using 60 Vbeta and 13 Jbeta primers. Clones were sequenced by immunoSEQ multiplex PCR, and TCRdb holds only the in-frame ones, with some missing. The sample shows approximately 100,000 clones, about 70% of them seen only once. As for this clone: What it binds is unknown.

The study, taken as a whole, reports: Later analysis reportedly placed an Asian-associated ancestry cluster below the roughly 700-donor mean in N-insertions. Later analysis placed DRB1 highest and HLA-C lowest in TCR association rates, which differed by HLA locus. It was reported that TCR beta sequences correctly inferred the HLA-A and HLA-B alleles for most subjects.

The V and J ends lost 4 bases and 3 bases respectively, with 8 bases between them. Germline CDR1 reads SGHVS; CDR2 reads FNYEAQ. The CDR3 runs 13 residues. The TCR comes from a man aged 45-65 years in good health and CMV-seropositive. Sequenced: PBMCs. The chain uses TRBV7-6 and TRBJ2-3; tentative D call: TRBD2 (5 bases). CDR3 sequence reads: CASSSEATDTQYF. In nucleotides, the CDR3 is TGTGCCAGCAGCTCGGAGGCTACAGATACGCAGTATTTT.